Included here is one T cell receptor (beta chain) sequence, with context. This record comes from a study of long-term antiretroviral therapy in people with HIV. Researchers secured at least one pre-ART and at least two post-ART PBMC samples from each donor. The cryopreserved samples used held roughly 0.9-10 million PBMC prior to extraction of DNA. The run of the v3.0 immunoSEQ assay was at survey level. The repertoire was sequenced with immunoSEQ multiplex PCR; TCRdb's copy has only in-frame clones and lacks some. The table has 25,000 to 35,000 clones, about 90% seen once. This CDR3 comprises 14 residues.

This sequence joins TRBV21-1 and TRBJ1-4; the table gives TRBD1 as D, unverified against the DNA. TRBV21-1 is deemed a pseudogene. Specimen: unsorted PBMCs, collected 2 years after starting antiretroviral therapy. This clonotype was obtained from a middle-aged man with HIV. DNA for the CDR3: TGTGCCAGCAGACGGGGGACAGGGAATGAAAAACTGTTTTTT. Its protein product is CASRRGTGNEKLFF.